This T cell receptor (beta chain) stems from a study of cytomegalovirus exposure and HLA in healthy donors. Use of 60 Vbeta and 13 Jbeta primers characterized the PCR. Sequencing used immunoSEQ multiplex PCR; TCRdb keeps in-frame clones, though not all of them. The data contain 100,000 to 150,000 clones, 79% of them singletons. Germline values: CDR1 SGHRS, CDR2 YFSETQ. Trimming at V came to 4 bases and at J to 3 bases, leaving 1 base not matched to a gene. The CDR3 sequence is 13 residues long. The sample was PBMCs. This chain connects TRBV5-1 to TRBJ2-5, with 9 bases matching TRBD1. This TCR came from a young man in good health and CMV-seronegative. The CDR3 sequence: CASSRDREETQYF. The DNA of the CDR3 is TGCGCCAGCAGCCGGGACAGGGAAGAGACCCAGTACTTC.